The 30 T cell receptor beta chains below all came from one sample that was sequenced in a study of T cells in Graves' hyperthyroidism and ophthalmopathy. There were TCR beta CDR3 regions amplified from RNA transcripts. During a first-round RT-PCR of the TCR CDR3, the HTBI primer set was used. One entry per CDR3 protein, called by TCRdb with MiXCR from the multiplex PCR reads. The sample has approximately 350,000 distinct CDR3 sequences; around 15% are singletons. Sequences were obtained from blood. The receptors here all came from a woman aged 55-70 years with Graves' ophthalmopathy.

The V and J genes are TRBV19 and TRBJ1-6, with a weak D call TRBD1 (5 bases). The CDR3 length is 13 residues. Germline CDR1 and CDR2: LNHDA and SQIVND (reference sequence). V dropped 5 bases and J dropped 10 bases, with 12 bases sitting between them. CDR3 amino acids: CASSEQGRSPLHF. Written as DNA, the CDR3 is TGTGCCAGTAGTGAGCAGGGACGGTCACCCCTCCACTTT.

This clonotype was counted between two and nine times. The chain is built from TRBV4-1 and TRBJ2-1; TRBD1 or TRBD2 may be the D gene (5 bases each). Germline CDR1 and CDR2: MGHRA and YSYEKL. V lost 7 bases, J lost 12 bases, and 22 bases lay in between. This CDR3 contains 14 residues. The CDR3 coding sequence is TGCGCCAGCACACTGCCGGGGACGAAGTCGGGGCAGTTCTTC. Translating gives CASTLPGTKSGQFF.

As concerns this clonotype: A much larger clone sits a single nucleotide away, making a read error possible. This chain connects TRBV9 to TRBJ2-7; tentative D call: TRBD2 (5 bases). The germline V and J ends were trimmed by 0 bases and 3 bases, with 13 bases remaining between them. This CDR3 comprises 15 residues. The V gene's germline CDR1 is SGDLS and CDR2 YYNGEE. CDR3 loop: CASSVAPSGLYEQYF. The CDR3 nucleotides are TGTGCCAGCAGCGTAGCCCCCAGCGGACTCTACGAGCAGTACTTC.

This clonotype was seen a few times. The rearrangement joins TRBV7-2 to TRBJ2-2; D is perhaps TRBD2 (5 bases). The germline gives CDR1 SGHTA, CDR2 FQGNSA. The CDR3 has 15 residues. Trimming left V 2 bases short and J 0 bases short, with 7 bases between. The CDR3 DNA sequence: TGTGCCAGCAGCTTAAGGAGGCCGAACACCGGGGAGCTGTTTTTT. Translation gives CASSLRRPNTGELFF.

The rearrangement uses TRBV24-1 and TRBJ2-7; 7 bases are shared with TRBD2. With 9 bases clipped from V and 1 base from J, the junction kept 11 bases outside the gene matches. The CDR3 has 15 amino acids. Per germline, CDR1 KGHDR and CDR2 SFDVKD. The CDR3: CATPYPSGQSYEQYF. DNA of the CDR3: TGTGCCACCCCTTACCCTAGCGGCCAGTCCTACGAGCAGTACTTC.

To note about this clonotype: A much larger clone lies one base from this, so it may be a read error. The genes are TRBV29-1 and TRBJ2-5; 13 positions match TRBD2. Trimming took 7 bases from V and 10 from J; bases not matched to a gene: 9. Germline V gives CDR1 SQVTM, CDR2 ANQGSEA. This CDR3 has 13 amino acids. The CDR3 nucleotides read TGCAGCGCCGGGACTAGCGGGACGAAGATCCAGTACTTC. Its protein product is CSAGTSGTKIQYF.

The genes are TRBV27 and TRBJ2-5, with D perhaps matching TRBD2 (6 bases). This CDR3 is 14 amino acids long. The V gene's germline CDR1 is MNHEY and CDR2 SMNVEV (reference sequence). The V gene lost 5 bases and the J gene lost 7 bases, with 17 bases spanning the gap. The CDR3 region has the DNA TGTGCCAGCAGTCTCCGGGAGTCCACGGGGACCCAGTACTTC. Translated: CASSLRESTGTQYF.

About this clonotype: The CDR3 does not close with the conserved phenylalanine or tryptophan, likely indicating a read error. The gene calls are TRBV24-1 and TRBJ1-1; 8 bases are a match to TRBD1. Germline V gene sequence: CDR1 KGHDR, CDR2 SFDVKD. The CDR3 spans 15 residues. V lost 4 bases to trimming and J lost 1 base; unmatched junction nucleotides: 4. Here the CDR3 reads CATSDGQGSNTEAFL. The CDR3 DNA reads as TGTGCCACCAGTGACGGACAGGGATCGAACACTGAAGCTTTCCTT.

The sample holds many counts of this clonotype. The V gene is TRBV10-3, the J gene TRBJ2-1; 8 nucleotides match TRBD2. The length of the CDR3 is 19 residues. CDR1 and CDR2 from the germline V gene are ENHRY and SYGVKD. V shed 0 bases, J shed 4 bases, and the junction held 14 bases outside the gene matches. The CDR3 is CAISESTEREKAGYNEQFF. For the CDR3, the DNA is TGTGCCATCAGTGAGTCGACTGAGCGGGAGAAGGCTGGGTACAATGAGCAGTTCTTC.

In its sample, this clonotype was seen many times. This chain uses TRBV7-9 with TRBJ2-2, with D uncertain. Trimming left V 5 bases short and J 6 bases short, with 10 bases between. CDR3 length: 13 amino acids. The germline gives CDR1 SEHNR, CDR2 FQNEAQ (reference sequence). The CDR3 region has the DNA TGTGCCAGCAGCGCGTCCGGACCCGGGGAGCTGTTTTTT. It yields the protein CASSASGPGELFF.

The sample holds many counts of this clonotype. This chain connects TRBV28 to TRBJ2-7; tentatively, D is TRBD1 or TRBD2 (5 bases each). The CDR3 has 13 residues. Trimming shortened V by 3 bases and J by 0 bases, and 6 bases separated the two germline ends. Germline loops: CDR1 MDHEN, CDR2 SYDVKM. The CDR3: CASSFGGSYEQYF. CDR3 bases: TGTGCCAGCAGTTTTGGGGGCTCCTACGAGCAGTACTTC.

This clonotype has ten or more counts. The V gene is TRBV24-1, the J gene TRBJ2-7; TRBD1 matches 9 bases. This CDR3 comprises 16 residues. Germline V gene lookup returns CDR1 KGHDR and CDR2 SFDVKD. The V gene end was trimmed by 3 bases and the J gene end by 2 bases; junction bases not matched to a gene: 7. The CDR3 DNA reads TGTGCCACCAGTGATCCAAGGACAGGGGATACCTACGAGCAGTACTTC. This encodes CATSDPRTGDTYEQYF.

This clonotype has a count of ten or more. The chain couples TRBV12-3 or TRBV12-4 to TRBJ2-1; 7 nucleotides match TRBD1. V dropped 5 bases and J dropped 2; count of bases not matched to a gene: 3. The CDR3 loop spans 14 amino acids. The chain's CDR3 is CASSSQGAYNEQFF. CDR3 sequence (DNA): TGTGCCAGCAGTAGCCAGGGGGCCTACAATGAGCAGTTCTTC.

This clonotype was seen more than once but under ten times. V and J are TRBV6-1 and TRBJ2-4; 8 bases are a match to TRBD1. Germline CDR1 is MNHNS and CDR2 is SASEGT. CDR3 length: 14 residues. V shed 6 bases and J 6 bases; nucleotides not matched to a gene: 7. The CDR3 DNA sequence: TGTGCCAGCAGGGCCGGGACAGGCACAAACATTCAGTACTTC. Translating it yields CASRAGTGTNIQYF.

A note on this clonotype: This may arise from a read error, as a much more abundant clone is one base away. The genes are TRBV27 and TRBJ2-5; tentatively, D is TRBD1 or TRBD2 (6 bases each). Germline loops: CDR1 MNHEY, CDR2 SMNVEV (reference sequence). Deletions cut 5 bases from V and 9 bases from J, with 16 bases between. The CDR3 spans 13 residues. CDR3 in amino acids: CASSGTQEGAQYF. The CDR3 nucleotides read TGTGCCAGCAGTGGGACACAGGAGGGGGCCCAGTACTTC.

This clonotype showed up many times. The V and J genes are TRBV28 and TRBJ2-3, with 9 positions matching TRBD2. The junction had 7 bases not matched to a gene; V was cut back by 5 bases and J by 4 bases. The CDR3 has 15 residues. Germline V gene data show CDR1 as MDHEN and CDR2 as SYDVKM. The CDR3 DNA is TGTGCCAGCAGTGGTAGCGGGAGTGGGTCAGATACGCAGTATTTT. Encoded protein: CASSGSGSGSDTQYF.

In the case of this clonotype: Germline is not matched at one junction end, which may reflect a read error. This sequence joins TRBV7-2 and TRBJ2-1; no firm D call. Germline CDR1 is SGHTA and CDR2 is FQGNSA. The CDR3 loop spans 12 amino acids. The CDR3 DNA reads as TGTGCCAGCAGCCCTCCTAGTAATGGGCAGTTCTTC. Protein product: CASSPPSNGQFF.

The chain is built from TRBV7-9 and TRBJ2-7, with a possible D match to TRBD2 (6 bases). V was clipped by 5 bases and J by 8 bases, with 28 bases between them. Germline V gene lookup returns CDR1 SEHNR and CDR2 FQNEAQ (reference sequence). This CDR3 is 17 amino acids long. CDR3 coding DNA: TGTGCCAGCAGCCCCGTGAATGGGGCTAGCGAGAGTACGAAGCAGTACTTC. Translating it yields CASSPVNGASESTKQYF.

In this sample, this clonotype turned up once. A much larger clone differs by one base, so this may be a read error. The DNA for the CDR3 is TGTGCCAGCAGCCAAGATTTAGGAGGGACCAACCCCTACAATGAGCAGTTCTTC. It codes for CASSQDLGGTNPYNEQFF. The chain recombines TRBV3-1 with TRBJ2-1; TRBD2 is a possible D gene (6 bases). Between the trimmed V and J ends, which lost 0 bases and 2 bases, there was a span of 17 bases. The CDR3 sequence is 18 residues long. Germline CDR1 is LGHDT and CDR2 is YNNKEL (reference sequence).

This clonotype occurred once. The chain joins TRBV5-1 to TRBJ1-2; 10 nucleotides align to TRBD1. This CDR3 comprises 16 residues. Trimming cost V 1 base and J 3 bases; bases outside gene matches: 6. CDR1 and CDR2 (germline): SGHRS, YFSETQ. The CDR3 is CASSLQVGQGDYGYTF. CDR3 sequence (DNA): TGCGCCAGCAGCTTGCAAGTCGGACAGGGGGACTATGGCTACACCTTC.

The table lists this clonotype with many counts. The chain combines TRBV7-8 with TRBJ1-2; perhaps TRBD1 as D (6 bases). The V gene's germline CDR1 is SGHVS and CDR2 FQNEAQ. The CDR3 sequence is 15 residues long. Between the trimmed V and J ends, which lost 5 bases and 1 base, there was a span of 14 bases. The CDR3 reads CASSPMTGFNYGYTF. In nucleotides, the CDR3 is TGTGCCAGCAGCCCGATGACAGGATTTAACTATGGCTACACCTTC.

This clonotype showed up just a few times. This chain joins TRBV19 and TRBJ2-3; TRBD1 matches at 7 bases. Germline V gene data show CDR1 as LNHDA and CDR2 as SQIVND (reference sequence). The length of the CDR3 is 15 residues. The ends lost 3 bases at V and 0 bases at J; junction bases unmatched: 3. The CDR3 is CASSMQGESTDTQYF. CDR3 bases: TGTGCCAGTAGTATGCAGGGGGAGAGCACAGATACGCAGTATTTT. Together with reference TRBV19 and TRBJ2-3, the CDR3 gives the full variable domain: DGGITQSPKYLFRKEGQNVTLSCEQNLNHDAMYWYRQDPGQGLRLIYYSQIVNDFQKGDIAEGYSVSREKKESFPLTVTSAQKNPTAFYLCASSMQGESTDTQYFGPGTRLTVL.

This clonotype has ten or more counts. This chain's CDR3 is CASSSPGLVTDTQYF. The CDR3 DNA reads as TGTGCCAGCAGCTCCCCGGGACTCGTCACAGATACGCAGTATTTT. This sequence joins TRBV7-9 and TRBJ2-3, with D maybe TRBD2 (6 bases). The germline V and J ends were trimmed by 4 bases and 2 bases, with 13 bases remaining between them. Per germline, CDR1 SEHNR and CDR2 FQNEAQ (reference sequence). The CDR3 is 15 amino acids.

J is TRBJ2-7 and V is TRBV4-1; the match to TRBD2 covers 8 bases. CDR1 is MGHRA, CDR2 YSYEKL, per germline. Trimming cost V 0 bases and J 2 bases; bases outside gene matches: 3. The CDR3 spans 15 residues. CDR3 sequence: CASSQDREGPYEQYF. CDR3 bases: TGCGCCAGCAGCCAAGATCGGGAGGGGCCCTACGAGCAGTACTTC.

This clonotype showed up many times. The chain combines TRBV7-6 with TRBJ2-1, with D tentatively TRBD2 (5 bases). With 4 bases removed from V and 1 base from J, the gap between germline ends came to 11 bases. The germline V gene encodes CDR1 SGHVS and CDR2 FNYEAQ. The CDR3 consists of 15 residues. The CDR3 coding sequence is TGTGCCAGCAGCTCCGGGGAAAGGTCCTACAATGAGCAGTTCTTC. Its translation is CASSSGERSYNEQFF.

The J gene is TRBJ2-1, the V gene TRBV9; D not certain. Germline loops: CDR1 SGDLS, CDR2 YYNGEE. This CDR3 is 14 amino acids long. V lost 2 bases and J lost 6, with 12 bases in between. CDR3 loop: CASSVQSAANEQFF. The CDR3 DNA sequence: TGTGCCAGCAGCGTGCAATCAGCAGCCAATGAGCAGTTCTTC.

In its sample, this clonotype was seen many times. The chain uses TRBV20-1 and TRBJ1-1; a weak D match, TRBD1 (5 bases). The CDR3 contains 15 residues. The germline V gene has CDR1 DFQATT and CDR2 SNEGSKA (reference sequence). V was cut by 2 bases and J by 3 bases, with 16 bases left in between. The CDR3 is CSARNSGAGDTEAFF. DNA for the CDR3: TGCAGTGCTAGAAACTCAGGAGCGGGGGACACTGAAGCTTTCTTT.

This sequence joins TRBV6-2 or TRBV6-3 and TRBJ2-1; D might be TRBD2 (5 bases). Germline lookup yields CDR1 MNHEY and CDR2 SVGEGT. Trimming cost V 0 bases and J 12 bases, with 18 bases left between them. The CDR3 extends over 15 amino acids. The DNA of the CDR3 is TGTGCCAGCAGTTACTCGAGGGCCACCCTCGCAGGGCAGTTCTTC. This sequence encodes CASSYSRATLAGQFF.

This clonotype came up many times. The rearrangement links TRBV18 to TRBJ2-5, with a weak D call TRBD2 (5 bases). The CDR3 covers 14 residues. With 0 bases removed from V and 4 bases from J, the gap between germline ends came to 9 bases. Germline-derived CDR1 and CDR2 are KGHSH and LQKENI. For the CDR3, the DNA is TGTGCCAGCTCACCACCGGCTAGCATAGAGACCCAGTACTTC. It encodes CASSPPASIETQYF.

Many counts were recorded for this clonotype. At one boundary the junction diverges from the germline segment, which might be a read error. The V and J genes are TRBV3-1 and TRBJ2-2; D not resolved. Germline V gene sequence: CDR1 LGHDT, CDR2 YNNKEL (reference sequence). The CDR3 covers 15 residues. CDR3 residues: CASSQGKRFTRELFF. The CDR3 nucleotides read TGTGCCAGCAGCCAAGGGAAAAGATTCACCCGGGAGCTGTTTTTT.